The T cell receptor (beta chain) under discussion was sequenced for a study of blood T cell repertoires in COVID-19. The authors' processing: Reference gene primer amplification gave nucleated cell count estimates. Clones were read by immunoSEQ multiplex PCR, and TCRdb kept only the in-frame ones, dropping some. V, J and clone size derive from that table, while D and trimming were established from the DNA sequence. The data show about 120,000 clones, over 65% seen once. This CDR3 is 14 amino acids long. The V and J ends lost 2 bases and 1 base respectively, with 8 bases between them. The germline gives CDR1 SGHRS, CDR2 YFSETQ. This clone came up once.

The sequencing sample was made of peripheral blood. V gene TRBV5-1 combines with J gene TRBJ2-3; D perhaps matches TRBD1 (5 bases). The receptor was derived from a man aged 65 to 85 with acute or convalescent COVID-19. CDR3 coding DNA: TGCGCCAGCAGCTTCGAACAGGGCACAGATACGCAGTATTTT. This sequence encodes CASSFEQGTDTQYF.